Following are 32 T cell receptor beta chains from one sample sequenced in a study of read filtering for tumor transcriptome and immune sequencing. The library was built from around 0.4 ug RNA with molecular barcoded adaptors for alpha/delta and beta/gamma chains. From the reads, TCRdb called clonotypes with MiXCR, one entry per CDR3 protein. The repertoire consists of about 90,000 distinct CDR3 sequences, with around 12% occurring once and the leading ten covering 15%. The sample comprised a population of CD138-negative cells sorted from bone marrow. Receptors originate from a donor at least 40 years old with multiple myeloma.

Notes on this clonotype: It may be a read error: a sequence one base away is much more abundant. This chain connects TRBV7-9 to TRBJ2-7; maybe TRBD1 (6 bases). The CDR3 is made up of 14 amino acids. CDR1 SEHNR and CDR2 FQNEAQ come from the germline V gene (reference sequence). CDR3 loop: CASSPRTDTYDQYF. The DNA for the CDR3 is TGTGCCAGCAGCCCTAGGACAGACACCTACGATCAGTACTTC.

This clonotype occurred many times. A much more abundant neighbour one base away suggests this may be a read error. The J gene is TRBJ2-1, the V gene TRBV7-8; D not resolved. The V gene's germline CDR1 is SGHVS and CDR2 FQNEAQ. The CDR3 is 14 residues long. The DNA for the CDR3 is TGTGCCAGCAGCTTAGCGGATAGAGGCAATGGGCAGTTCTTC. As protein: CASSLADRGNGQFF.

Many counts were recorded for this clonotype. The J gene is TRBJ2-1, the V gene TRBV28; 10 bases are shared with TRBD2. CDR1 and CDR2 (germline): MDHEN, SYDVKM. The CDR3 loop spans 15 amino acids. The V and J ends lost 4 bases and 6 bases, in that order; junction bases with no gene match: 6. CDR3: CASSYQREGLNEQFF. For the CDR3, the DNA is TGTGCCAGCAGTTATCAGCGGGAGGGCCTCAATGAGCAGTTCTTC.

This clonotype came up a few times. The rearrangement uses TRBV11-2 and TRBJ2-7, with D hard to call. Between the trimmed V and J ends, which lost 0 bases and 0 bases, there was a span of 12 bases. Germline CDR1 reads SGHAT; CDR2 reads FQNNGV. CDR3 length: 16 residues. The CDR3 nucleotides are TGTGCCAGCAGCTTAGATAAGCTTAGGAGCTCCTACGAGCAGTACTTC. This encodes CASSLDKLRSSYEQYF.

The chain combines TRBV20-1 with TRBJ2-5; D ambiguous. The CDR3 sequence is 14 residues long. The germline CDR1 and CDR2 sequences are DFQATT and SNEGSKA (reference sequence). Trimming took 1 base from V and 3 from J, leaving 12 bases between them. CDR3 sequence reads: CSARGPMRKETQYF. The DNA of the CDR3 is TGCAGTGCTAGAGGCCCGATGAGAAAAGAGACCCAGTACTTC.

This clonotype showed up many times. The V call is TRBV12-5, the J call TRBJ2-3; D gene unclear. Trimming shortened V by 6 bases and J by 3 bases, and 16 bases separated the two germline ends. CDR3 length: 15 residues. Germline CDR1 reads LGHNT; CDR2 reads FRNRAP. DNA of the CDR3: TGTGCTAGTGGCCCCGTGGGGATTCGGACAGATACGCAGTATTTT. The encoded protein is CASGPVGIRTDTQYF.

There are many counts of this clonotype. The chain joins TRBV12-3 or TRBV12-4 to TRBJ1-1, with TRBD1 matching over 7 bases. CDR3 length equals 13 residues. With 6 bases clipped from V and 2 bases from J, the junction kept 3 bases outside the gene matches. CDR3 bases: TGTGCCAGCAGGGGACAGAGTAACACTGAAGCTTTCTTT. It encodes CASRGQSNTEAFF.

As concerns this clonotype: This may be a read error, as it is one base from a much larger clone. The chain links TRBV23-1 to TRBJ2-3; D is undetermined. TRBV23-1 is recorded as an ORF, its role being uncertain. CDR3 length: 13 residues. V was shortened by 11 bases and J by 1 base, with 13 bases between the two germline ends. For the CDR3, the DNA is TGCGCCCGCCAGAACCGAGGCACAGATACGCAGTATTTT. Residues: CARQNRGTDTQYF.

The chain combines TRBV4-1 with TRBJ2-3, with 7 bases lining up with TRBD2. With 3 bases clipped from V and 4 bases from J, the junction kept 13 bases outside the gene matches. CDR1 MGHRA and CDR2 YSYEKL come from the germline V gene. This CDR3 is 17 amino acids long. CDR3 amino acids: CASSQQGGRAAADTQYF. CDR3 bases: TGCGCCAGCAGCCAGCAGGGAGGGAGGGCCGCGGCAGATACGCAGTATTTT.

This clonotype was detected many times. The rearrangement uses TRBV29-1 and TRBJ1-1; perhaps TRBD1 as D (5 bases). Germline CDR1 and CDR2: SQVTM and ANQGSEA. The CDR3 contains 14 residues. V lost 6 bases and J 0 bases, leaving 14 bases between the germline ends. In DNA form, the CDR3 reads TGCAGCGTGGAGACAGCCATCATGAACACTGAAGCTTTCTTT. Amino acids: CSVETAIMNTEAFF.

This clonotype came up many times. This rearrangement joins TRBV6-6 to TRBJ2-2; D is uncertain. V was shortened by 2 bases and J by 5 bases, with 12 bases between the two germline ends. The germline gives CDR1 MNHNY, CDR2 SVGAGI (reference sequence). The CDR3 covers 15 residues. As DNA, the CDR3 is TGTGCCAGCAGTTACGGCTTCGGTGAAACCGGGGAGCTGTTTTTT. It is translated as CASSYGFGETGELFF.

This clonotype was observed many times. V usage is TRBV5-1 and J usage is TRBJ2-1; D is unresolved. Looked up from germline, CDR1 is SGHRS and CDR2 is YFSETQ. CDR3 length: 16 amino acids. V lost 5 bases to trimming and J lost 0 bases, with 15 bases between them. CDR3 bases: TGCGCCAGCAGACCCCGTGGGCGGAGCTCCTACAATGAGCAGTTCTTC. Protein sequence: CASRPRGRSSYNEQFF.

This clonotype was found many times. The chain has TRBV5-1 and TRBJ1-4; TRBD1 is a possible D gene (5 bases). Germline V gene lookup returns CDR1 SGHRS and CDR2 YFSETQ. V was shortened by 0 bases and J by 5 bases, with 8 bases between the two germline ends. The length of the CDR3 is 14 residues. For the CDR3, the DNA is TGCGCCAGCAGCTTGGGACAGCAAAATGAAAAACTGTTTTTT. It is translated as CASSLGQQNEKLFF.

This clonotype showed up many times. This chain joins TRBV28 and TRBJ2-4; a weak D match, TRBD1 (5 bases). The V gene lost 2 bases and the J gene lost 6 bases, with 8 bases spanning the gap. There are 13 residues in the CDR3. Germline-derived CDR1 and CDR2 are MDHEN and SYDVKM. CDR3 residues: CASSLRQGNIQYF. The CDR3 bases are TGTGCCAGCAGTTTAAGGCAGGGAAACATTCAGTACTTC.

The genes are TRBV20-1 and TRBJ2-7, with 10 bases aligning to TRBD2. V shed 0 bases, J shed 5 bases, and the junction held 7 bases outside the gene matches. The CDR3 consists of 15 residues. Germline lookup yields CDR1 DFQATT and CDR2 SNEGSKA (reference sequence). CDR3 sequence reads: CSARDASGSPHEQYF. DNA of the CDR3: TGCAGTGCTAGAGATGCTAGCGGGAGTCCCCACGAGCAGTACTTC.

Worth noting for this clonotype: The conserved final phenylalanine or tryptophan is absent from the CDR3, which likely points to a read error. The DNA is left out, because the CDR3 cannot be placed on it with certainty; the CDR3 is given as TCRdb lists it. The chain joins TRBV12-3 or TRBV12-4 to TRBJ1-1; the table's D call, TRBD1, has no DNA check behind it. The CDR3 extends over 13 residues, inclusive of both ends. The CDR3 sequence is CASGDRGGTEVFS.

With respect to this clonotype: This clone may be a read error of a much larger clone one base away. The chain joins TRBV5-1 to TRBJ1-1; TRBD1 matches 7 bases. The CDR3 length is 15 residues. Trimming cost V 3 bases and J 0 bases; bases outside gene matches: 5. Looked up from germline, CDR1 is SGHRS and CDR2 is YFSETQ. CDR3 in DNA: TGCGCCAGCAGCTCCGGGACAGTTATGAACACTGAAGCTTTCTTT. Its translation is CASSSGTVMNTEAFF.

This clonotype has only a few counts. The rearrangement uses TRBV7-9 and TRBJ2-5, with 14 positions matching TRBD2. CDR1 and CDR2 from the germline V gene are SEHNR and FQNEAQ (reference sequence). Unmatched junction bases numbered 2, after V lost 4 bases and J lost 1 base. CDR3 length: 16 amino acids. The DNA for the CDR3 is TGTGCCAGCAGCTGGGGACTAGCGGGAGCCCAAGAGACCCAGTACTTC. It is translated as CASSWGLAGAQETQYF.

The V and J genes are TRBV21-1 and TRBJ2-1; the table's D call, TRBD2, has no DNA check behind it. TRBV21-1 is tagged as a pseudogene. The CDR3 length is 18 residues. DNA for the CDR3: TGTGCCAGTAGCTCTCCCGGGACTAGCGGGAGAGGTTCGAAAGAGCAGTTCTTC. Translating it yields CASSSPGTSGRGSKEQFF.

This clonotype was observed many times. The V call is TRBV20-1, the J call TRBJ1-1; possibly TRBD1 for D (5 bases). Trimming left V 0 bases short and J 1 base short, with 12 bases between. Germline V gene data show CDR1 as DFQATT and CDR2 as SNEGSKA (reference sequence). The CDR3 contains 15 residues. The CDR3 spells CSARDFRGTNTEAFF. DNA of the CDR3: TGCAGTGCTAGAGATTTTCGGGGGACGAACACTGAAGCTTTCTTT.

There are many counts of this clonotype. The rearrangement uses TRBV5-1 and TRBJ2-7, with no clear D. V lost 4 bases, J lost 3 bases, and 11 bases lay in between. Per germline, CDR1 SGHRS and CDR2 YFSETQ. The CDR3 contains 13 residues. CDR3 in amino acids: CASSPEWGYEQYF. CDR3 in DNA: TGCGCCAGCAGCCCCGAATGGGGCTACGAGCAGTACTTC.

V and J are TRBV28 and TRBJ1-1; D is unclear. This CDR3 is 15 amino acids long. Trimming pared 1 base from V and 0 bases from J, leaving 9 bases between. Per the germline V gene, CDR1 is MDHEN and CDR2 is SYDVKM. The CDR3 nucleotides read TGTGCCAGCAGTTTATCCATGGTTTTGAACACTGAAGCTTTCTTT. Protein: CASSLSMVLNTEAFF.

This clonotype was recorded at least ten times. This chain links TRBV2 with TRBJ2-7, with a weak D call TRBD1 (6 bases). This CDR3 has 14 residues. Germline CDR1 is SNHLY and CDR2 is FYNNEI. Trimming shortened V by 8 bases and J by 3 bases, and 17 bases separated the two germline ends. CDR3 sequence reads: CASGNRDNNYEQYF. CDR3 sequence (DNA): TGTGCCAGCGGAAACCGGGACAACAACTACGAGCAGTACTTC.

This clonotype was seen ten or more times. The rearrangement joins TRBV30 to TRBJ2-4; D remains ambiguous. Trimming took 0 bases from V and 0 from J, leaving 12 bases between them. This CDR3 has 16 amino acids. Germline CDR1 reads GTSNPN; CDR2 reads SVGIG (reference sequence). CDR3: CAWSVWSDLAKNIQYF. CDR3 bases: TGTGCCTGGAGTGTTTGGTCGGATCTAGCCAAAAACATTCAGTACTTC. The full variable domain, completed using reference TRBV30 and TRBJ2-4, is SQTIHQWPATLVQPVGSPLSLECTVEGTSNPNLYWYRQAAGRGLQLLFYSVGIGQISSEVPQNLSASRPQDRQFILSSKKLLLSDSGFYLCAWSVWSDLAKNIQYFGAGTRLSVL.

V and J are TRBV3-1 and TRBJ2-7, with 8 nucleotides matching TRBD1. The junction had 9 bases not matched to a gene; V was cut back by 4 bases and J by 4 bases. The CDR3 loop spans 15 amino acids. Germline CDR1 reads LGHDT; CDR2 reads YNNKEL (reference sequence). In DNA, the CDR3 is TGTGCCAGCAGCCGCGGGTGGGACAGGAGGTACGAGCAGTACTTC. Encoded protein: CASSRGWDRRYEQYF.

Worth noting for this clonotype: Being one base from a much bigger clone, this may be a read error. Likely a read error: the CDR3 ends without its conserved phenylalanine or tryptophan. The chain combines TRBV4-1 with TRBJ2-5, with D maybe TRBD2 (6 bases). V shed 0 bases and J shed 1 base, with 12 bases lying between them. Germline loops: CDR1 MGHRA, CDR2 YSYEKL. The CDR3 runs 16 residues. This CDR3 is CASSQDSRRAQETQYS. As DNA, the CDR3 is TGCGCCAGCAGCCAAGATTCGAGGAGGGCCCAAGAGACCCAGTACTCC.

This clonotype was seen repeatedly, ten times or more. The chain uses TRBV28 and TRBJ2-1; unclear D gene. The germline V gene encodes CDR1 MDHEN and CDR2 SYDVKM. The V end was cut by 4 bases, the J end by 0 bases, with 13 bases between. The CDR3 contains 16 residues. The CDR3 region has the DNA TGTGCCAGCAGTTCTCACTCCGCCTCCTCCTACAATGAGCAGTTCTTC. Translating it yields CASSSHSASSYNEQFF. Full variable domain (outside the CDR3, taken from reference TRBV28 and TRBJ2-1): DVKVTQSSRYLVKRTGEKVFLECVQDMDHENMFWYRQDPGLGLRLIYFSYDVKMKEKGDIPEGYSVSREKKERFSLILESASTNQTSMYLCASSSHSASSYNEQFFGPGTRLTVL.

Ten or more counts support this clonotype. This rearrangement joins TRBV7-8 to TRBJ2-5; 8 nucleotides line up with TRBD1. V lost 0 bases, J lost 1 base, and 16 bases stayed unmatched. Germline CDR1 reads SGHVS; CDR2 reads FQNEAQ. The CDR3 runs to 20 residues. Written as DNA, the CDR3 is TGTGCCAGCAGCTTAGCAGGTCGCAGGGGGCGGTCTTCCGTCCAAGAGACCCAGTACTTC. Amino acid sequence: CASSLAGRRGRSSVQETQYF.

This clonotype showed up many times. V and J are TRBV3-1 and TRBJ2-1; maybe TRBD2 (6 bases). Germline CDR1 and CDR2: LGHDT and YNNKEL (reference sequence). CDR3 length equals 15 residues. V lost 1 base, J lost 5 bases, and 12 bases lay in between. For the CDR3, the DNA is TGTGCCAGCAGCCAAGGACTAGTAGGGGACAATGAGCAGTTCTTC. Protein sequence: CASSQGLVGDNEQFF.

This clonotype appeared many times. The genes are TRBV2 and TRBJ2-2; D is ambiguous. Looked up from germline, CDR1 is SNHLY and CDR2 is FYNNEI. The V end was cut by 1 base, the J end by 7 bases, with 7 bases between. The CDR3 sequence is 13 residues long. CDR3 amino acids: CASSEEWGGELFF. The CDR3 region has the DNA TGTGCCAGCAGTGAAGAGTGGGGCGGGGAGCTGTTTTTT.

The sample holds many counts of this clonotype. The rearrangement links TRBV5-5 to TRBJ2-2, with TRBD2 identical over 7 bases. Trimming at V came to 4 bases and at J to 5 bases, leaving 5 bases not matched to a gene. Germline lookup yields CDR1 SGHKS and CDR2 YYEKEE (reference sequence). CDR3 length equals 14 residues. The CDR3 region is CASSKPGGTGELFF. The CDR3 DNA sequence: TGTGCCAGCAGCAAGCCGGGGGGTACCGGGGAGCTGTTTTTT.

This clonotype appeared many times. The rearrangement uses TRBV24-1 and TRBJ2-5; either TRBD1 or TRBD2 may fit D (5 bases each). CDR1 and CDR2 (germline): KGHDR, SFDVKD. This CDR3 is built from 14 residues. Trimming stripped 4 bases from V and 1 base from J, with 9 bases between. CDR3 nucleotides: TGTGCCACCAGTGACCCAGGGACCCAAGAGACCCAGTACTTC. This sequence encodes CATSDPGTQETQYF.